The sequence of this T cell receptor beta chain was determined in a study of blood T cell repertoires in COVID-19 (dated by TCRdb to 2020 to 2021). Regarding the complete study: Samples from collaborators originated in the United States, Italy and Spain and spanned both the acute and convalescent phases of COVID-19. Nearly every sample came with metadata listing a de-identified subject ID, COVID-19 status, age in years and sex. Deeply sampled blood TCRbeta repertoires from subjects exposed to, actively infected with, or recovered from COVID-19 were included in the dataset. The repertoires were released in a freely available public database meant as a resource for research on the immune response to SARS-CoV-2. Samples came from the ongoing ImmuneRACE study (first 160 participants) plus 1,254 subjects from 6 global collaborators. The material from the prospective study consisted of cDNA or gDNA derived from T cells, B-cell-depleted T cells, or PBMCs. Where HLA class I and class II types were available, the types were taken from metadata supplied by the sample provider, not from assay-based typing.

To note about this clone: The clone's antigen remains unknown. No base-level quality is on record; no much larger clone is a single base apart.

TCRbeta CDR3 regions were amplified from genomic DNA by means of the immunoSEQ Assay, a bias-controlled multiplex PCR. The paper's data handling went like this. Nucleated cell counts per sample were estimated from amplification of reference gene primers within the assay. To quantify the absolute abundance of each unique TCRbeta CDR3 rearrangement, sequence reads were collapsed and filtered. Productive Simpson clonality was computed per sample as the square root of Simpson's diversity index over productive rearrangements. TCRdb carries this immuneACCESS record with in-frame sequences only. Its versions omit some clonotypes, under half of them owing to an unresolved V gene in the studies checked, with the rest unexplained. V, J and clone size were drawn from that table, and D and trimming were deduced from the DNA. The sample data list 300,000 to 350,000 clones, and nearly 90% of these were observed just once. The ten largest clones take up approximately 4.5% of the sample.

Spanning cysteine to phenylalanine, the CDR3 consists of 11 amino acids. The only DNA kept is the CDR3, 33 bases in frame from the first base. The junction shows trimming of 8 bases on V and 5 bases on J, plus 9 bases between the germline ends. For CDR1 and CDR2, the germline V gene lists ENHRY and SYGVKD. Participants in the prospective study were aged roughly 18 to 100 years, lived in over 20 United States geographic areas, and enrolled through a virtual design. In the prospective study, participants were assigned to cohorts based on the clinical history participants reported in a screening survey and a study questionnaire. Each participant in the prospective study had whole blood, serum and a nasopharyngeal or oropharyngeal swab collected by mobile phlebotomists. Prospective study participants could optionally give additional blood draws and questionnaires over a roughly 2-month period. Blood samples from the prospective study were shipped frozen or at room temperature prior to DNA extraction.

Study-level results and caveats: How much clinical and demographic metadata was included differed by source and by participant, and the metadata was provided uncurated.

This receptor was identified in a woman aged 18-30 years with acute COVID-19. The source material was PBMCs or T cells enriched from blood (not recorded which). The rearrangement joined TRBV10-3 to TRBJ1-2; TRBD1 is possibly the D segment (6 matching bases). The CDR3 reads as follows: CAIQGTYGYTF. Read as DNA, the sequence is TGTGCCATCCAGGGGACGTATGGCTACACCTTC.